Reported below is one T cell receptor beta chain. The specificity of this receptor is unknown. One end of the junction varies from germline; a read error may be responsible. Sample treatment or condition, as interpreted from the label and publication: live attenuated yellow fever vaccine strain. At every blood-draw timepoint, two biological replicates of bulk PBMCs were collected. PBMCs were isolated from peripheral blood using a standard Ficoll-Paque protocol. RNA was extracted with TriZol from bulk PBMCs, CD4 and CD8 fractions, and dextramer-positive and dextramer-negative fractions. This entry belongs to a study of T cells after yellow fever vaccination (dated by TCRdb to 2018 to 2020). Regarding the research as a whole: The SMART-Seq v4 Ultra Low Input RNA kit was used to prepare libraries from fractions with low cell numbers. Blood samples were taken at several timepoints before and after primary and secondary immunization, and bulk PBMC replicates and cell subsets were isolated. The cohort comprised two healthy male donors, one aged 18 to 30 and one aged 30 to 39 years. To track T-cell clones before and after primary and booster YFV17D yellow fever vaccination, bulk TCR alpha and beta repertoires were sequenced longitudinally.

CDR1 and CDR2, per the germline V gene, are KGHSH and LQKENI. The CDR3 goes from the cysteine to the phenylalanine over 13 residues. Left in the record is the CDR3 DNA by itself, 39 bases read in frame from the first base. TCR cDNA was synthesized by 5'RACE template switching, which introduced a universal primer site and unique molecular identifiers. Priming of cDNA synthesis was performed from both the TCR alpha and TCR beta constant segments. Libraries were amplified in two PCR steps, with sample barcodes and sequencing adapters added in the second step. Libraries were sequenced on Illumina HiSeq 2500 (2x100 bp) or NovaSeq (2x150 bp). Per the source publication's procedure: MIGEC handled demultiplexing of reads and collapsing into UMI consensus sequences, while MiXCR performed V(D)J alignment. Vaccine-responding clonotypes were identified with edgeR using replicate PBMC samples, with FDR below 0.01 and a log2 fold change above 5 up to day 15 being required. Each bulk clonotype received a CD4 or CD8 identity based on whether the sequenced CD4 or CD8 repertoire contained that clonotype at higher abundance. Starting from the raw public reads, TCRdb applied fastp trimming at Q25, assembled clones with MiXCR and retained in-frame beta chains. CDR3 protein sequences are deduplicated, and each keeps its most common genes and DNA. The V and J calls shown here were made by TCRdb, not taken from the authors' results. This sample lists under 600,000 distinct CDR3 sequences; approximately 12% were detected once. The ten largest make up more than 12% of the sample.

Summary of the overall study and its limitations: Computational filtering was needed because FACS-sorted repertoires could contain abundant contaminating clonotypes from the bulk population. The secondary T-cell response was weaker than the primary response but faster, peaking on day 5 instead of day 15. Most clones expanded after primary vaccination were re-detected after the booster (almost 97% of CD4 and around 88% of CD8), suggesting broad memory maintenance. A small share of clonotypes was detected in both CD4 and CD8 compartments, with the overlap likely arising from convergent recombination. Because only a couple of donors were included in the study, the extent to which the findings can be generalized is limited.

This specimen consisted of PBMCs, obtained on the day of the yellow fever booster vaccination. In this chain, TRBV18 is recombined with TRBJ2-3; the D element might be TRBD1 or TRBD2, as each aligns at 5 bases. This clonotype originated in a man aged 30-40 years who received the YFV17D yellow fever vaccine. The sequenced DNA: TGTGCCAGCTCAGAGGGCCCCAGGGATAGGCAGTATTTT. It translates to CASSEGPRDRQYF.